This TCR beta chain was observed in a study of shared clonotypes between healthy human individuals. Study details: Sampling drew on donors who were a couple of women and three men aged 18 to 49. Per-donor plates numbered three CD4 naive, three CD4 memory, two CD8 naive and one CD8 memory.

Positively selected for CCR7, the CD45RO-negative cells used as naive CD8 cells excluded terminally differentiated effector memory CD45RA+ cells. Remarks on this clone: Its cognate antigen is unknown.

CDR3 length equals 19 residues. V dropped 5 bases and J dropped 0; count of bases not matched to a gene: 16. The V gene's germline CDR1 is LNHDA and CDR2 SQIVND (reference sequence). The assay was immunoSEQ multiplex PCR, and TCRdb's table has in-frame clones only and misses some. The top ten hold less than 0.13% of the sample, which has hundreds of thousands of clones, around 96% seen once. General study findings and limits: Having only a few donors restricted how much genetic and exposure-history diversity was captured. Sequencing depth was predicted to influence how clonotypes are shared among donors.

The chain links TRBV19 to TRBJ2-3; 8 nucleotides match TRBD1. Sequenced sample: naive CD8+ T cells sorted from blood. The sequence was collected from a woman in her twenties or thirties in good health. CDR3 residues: CASSSRTGNSTTSTDTQYF. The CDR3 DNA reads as TGTGCCAGTAGTTCCCGGACAGGGAATTCTACTACTAGCACAGATACGCAGTATTTT.